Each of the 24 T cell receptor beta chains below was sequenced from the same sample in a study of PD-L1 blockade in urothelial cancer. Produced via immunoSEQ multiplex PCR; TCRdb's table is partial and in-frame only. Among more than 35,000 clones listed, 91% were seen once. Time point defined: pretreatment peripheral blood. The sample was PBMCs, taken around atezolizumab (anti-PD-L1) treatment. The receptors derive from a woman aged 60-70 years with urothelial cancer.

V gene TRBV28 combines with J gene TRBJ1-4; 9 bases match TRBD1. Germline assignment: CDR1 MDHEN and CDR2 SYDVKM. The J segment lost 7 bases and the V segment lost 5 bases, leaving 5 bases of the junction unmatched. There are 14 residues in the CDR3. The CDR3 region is CASSDRGGVEKLFF. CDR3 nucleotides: TGTGCCAGCAGTGACAGGGGGGGGGTTGAAAAACTGTTTTTT.

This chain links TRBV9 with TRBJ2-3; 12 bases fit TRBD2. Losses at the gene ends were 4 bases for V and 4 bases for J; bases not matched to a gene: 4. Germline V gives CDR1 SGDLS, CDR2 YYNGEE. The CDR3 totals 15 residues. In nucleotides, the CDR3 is TGTGCCAGCAGCACTAGCGGGAGGCTCTCAGATACGCAGTATTTT. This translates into CASSTSGRLSDTQYF.

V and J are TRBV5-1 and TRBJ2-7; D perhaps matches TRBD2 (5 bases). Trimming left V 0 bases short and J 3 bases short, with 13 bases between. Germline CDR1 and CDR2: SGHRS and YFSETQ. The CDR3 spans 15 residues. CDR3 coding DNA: TGCGCCAGCAGCTTGGCCTGGGGAGCCGGCTACGAGCAGTACTTC. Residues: CASSLAWGAGYEQYF.

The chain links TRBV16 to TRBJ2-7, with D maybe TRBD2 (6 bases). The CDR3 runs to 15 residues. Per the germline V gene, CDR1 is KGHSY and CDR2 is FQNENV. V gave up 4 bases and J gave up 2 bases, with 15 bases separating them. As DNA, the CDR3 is TGTGCCAGCAGCCCACCGGGAGAAGGTGCCTACGAGCAGTACTTC. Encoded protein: CASSPPGEGAYEQYF.

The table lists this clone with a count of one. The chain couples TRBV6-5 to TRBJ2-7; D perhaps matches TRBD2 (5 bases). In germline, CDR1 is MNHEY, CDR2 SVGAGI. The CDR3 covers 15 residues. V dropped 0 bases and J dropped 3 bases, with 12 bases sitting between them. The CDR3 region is CASSYSPGIGYEQYF. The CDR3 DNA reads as TGTGCCAGCAGTTACTCCCCGGGGATAGGCTACGAGCAGTACTTC.

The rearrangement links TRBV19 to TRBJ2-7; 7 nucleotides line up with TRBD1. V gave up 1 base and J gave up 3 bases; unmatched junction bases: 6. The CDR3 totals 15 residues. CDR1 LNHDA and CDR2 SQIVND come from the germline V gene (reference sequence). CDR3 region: CASSIAEGQFYEQYF. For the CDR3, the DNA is TGTGCCAGTAGTATAGCCGAGGGACAGTTCTACGAGCAGTACTTC.

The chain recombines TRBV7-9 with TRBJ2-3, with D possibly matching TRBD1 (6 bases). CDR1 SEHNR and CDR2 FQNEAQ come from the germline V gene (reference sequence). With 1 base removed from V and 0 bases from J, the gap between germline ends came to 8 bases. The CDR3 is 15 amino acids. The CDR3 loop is CASSLGTASTDTQYF. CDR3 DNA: TGTGCCAGCAGCTTAGGGACAGCTAGCACAGATACGCAGTATTTT.

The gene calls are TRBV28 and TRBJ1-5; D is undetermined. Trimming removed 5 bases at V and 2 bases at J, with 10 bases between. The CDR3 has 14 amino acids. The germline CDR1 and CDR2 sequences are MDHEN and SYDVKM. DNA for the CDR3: TGTGCCAGCAGTCTAAATGGAGGCAATCAGCCCCAGCATTTT. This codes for CASSLNGGNQPQHF.

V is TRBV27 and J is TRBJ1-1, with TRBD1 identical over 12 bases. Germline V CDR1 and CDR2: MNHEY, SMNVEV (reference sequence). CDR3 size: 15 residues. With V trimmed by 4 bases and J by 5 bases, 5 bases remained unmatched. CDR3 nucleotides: TGTGCCAGCAGTTGGGGACAGGGGGCGGATACTGAAGCTTTCTTT. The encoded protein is CASSWGQGADTEAFF.

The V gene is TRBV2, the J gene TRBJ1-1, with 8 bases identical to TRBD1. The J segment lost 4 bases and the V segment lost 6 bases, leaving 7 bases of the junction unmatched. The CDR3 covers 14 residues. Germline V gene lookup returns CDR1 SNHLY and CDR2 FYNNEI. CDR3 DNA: TGTGCCAGCAGGATACAGGGGGTCGGCACTGAAGCTTTCTTT. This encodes CASRIQGVGTEAFF.

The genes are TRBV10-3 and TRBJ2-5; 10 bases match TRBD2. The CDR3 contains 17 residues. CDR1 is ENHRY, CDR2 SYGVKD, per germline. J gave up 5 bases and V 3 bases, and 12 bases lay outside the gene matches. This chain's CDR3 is CAISDDWSGRAAETQYF. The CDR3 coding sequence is TGTGCCATCAGTGACGATTGGAGCGGGAGGGCCGCCGAGACCCAGTACTTC.

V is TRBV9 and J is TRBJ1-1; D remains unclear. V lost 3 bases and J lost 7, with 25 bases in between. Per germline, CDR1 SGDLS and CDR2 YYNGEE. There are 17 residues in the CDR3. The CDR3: CASSALGERALLDEAFF. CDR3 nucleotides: TGTGCCAGCAGCGCCCTCGGGGAACGGGCCCTCTTAGATGAAGCTTTCTTT.

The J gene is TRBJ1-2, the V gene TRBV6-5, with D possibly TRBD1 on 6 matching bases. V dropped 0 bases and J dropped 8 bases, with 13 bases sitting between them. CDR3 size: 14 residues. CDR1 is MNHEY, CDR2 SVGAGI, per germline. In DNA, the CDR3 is TGTGCCAGCAGTTACTCCTTCGAGGGGGAGGGCTACACCTTC. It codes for CASSYSFEGEGYTF.

The CDR3 sequence: CASSVTSGPGDTQYF. The CDR3 DNA reads as TGTGCCAGTAGTGTGACTAGCGGTCCGGGAGATACGCAGTATTTT. The chain is built from TRBV19 and TRBJ2-3; 9 nucleotides align to TRBD2. CDR3 size: 15 residues. Germline trimming cut 5 bases from V and 5 bases from J; bases unmatched to any gene: 8. CDR1 and CDR2 from the germline V gene are LNHDA and SQIVND (reference sequence).

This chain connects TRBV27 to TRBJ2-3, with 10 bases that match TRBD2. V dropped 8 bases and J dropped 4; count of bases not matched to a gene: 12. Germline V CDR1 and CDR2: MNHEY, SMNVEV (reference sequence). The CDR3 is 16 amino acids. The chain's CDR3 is CASAGTSAKTPDTQYF. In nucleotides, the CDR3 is TGTGCCAGCGCCGGGACTAGCGCAAAGACTCCAGATACGCAGTATTTT.

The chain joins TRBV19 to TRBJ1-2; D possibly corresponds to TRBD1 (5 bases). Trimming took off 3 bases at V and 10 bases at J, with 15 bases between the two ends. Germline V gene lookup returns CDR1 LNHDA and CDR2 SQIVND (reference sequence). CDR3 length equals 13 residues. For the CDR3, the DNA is TGTGCCAGTAGTATGAGCCAGGGAGGTGTCTACACCTTC. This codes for CASSMSQGGVYTF. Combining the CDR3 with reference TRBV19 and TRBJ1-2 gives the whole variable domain DGGITQSPKYLFRKEGQNVTLSCEQNLNHDAMYWYRQDPGQGLRLIYYSQIVNDFQKGDIAEGYSVSREKKESFPLTVTSAQKNPTAFYLCASSMSQGGVYTFGSGTRLTVV.

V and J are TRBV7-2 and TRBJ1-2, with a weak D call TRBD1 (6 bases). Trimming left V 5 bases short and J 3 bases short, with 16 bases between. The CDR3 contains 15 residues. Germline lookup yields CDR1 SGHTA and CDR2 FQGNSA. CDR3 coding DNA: TGTGCCAGCAGCCCCGTGAGCAGGGGTGACTATGGCTACACCTTC. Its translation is CASSPVSRGDYGYTF.

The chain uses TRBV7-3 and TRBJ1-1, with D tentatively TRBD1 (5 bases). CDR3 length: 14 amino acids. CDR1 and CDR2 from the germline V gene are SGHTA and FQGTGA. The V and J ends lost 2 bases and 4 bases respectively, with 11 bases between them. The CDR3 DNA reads TGTGCCAGCAGCTTACAGGGAAGGAGCACTGAAGCTTTCTTT. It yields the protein CASSLQGRSTEAFF.

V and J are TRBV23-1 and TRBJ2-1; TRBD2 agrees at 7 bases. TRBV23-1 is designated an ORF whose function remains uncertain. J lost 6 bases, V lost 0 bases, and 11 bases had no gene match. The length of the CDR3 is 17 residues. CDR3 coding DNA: TGCGCCAGCAGTCAATCGAGGGGTTACTCGGGGGGCAATGAGCAGTTCTTC. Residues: CASSQSRGYSGGNEQFF.

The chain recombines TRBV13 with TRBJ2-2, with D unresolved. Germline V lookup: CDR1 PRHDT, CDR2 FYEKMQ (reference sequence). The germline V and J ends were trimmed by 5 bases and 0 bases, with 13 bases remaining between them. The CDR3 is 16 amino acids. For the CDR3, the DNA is TGTGCCAGCAGCCCATCGAGAACAGCGAACACCGGGGAGCTGTTTTTT. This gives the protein CASSPSRTANTGELFF.

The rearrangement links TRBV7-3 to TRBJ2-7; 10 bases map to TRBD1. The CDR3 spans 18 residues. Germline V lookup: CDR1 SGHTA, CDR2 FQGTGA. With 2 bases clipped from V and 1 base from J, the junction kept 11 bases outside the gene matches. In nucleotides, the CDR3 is TGTGCCAGCAGCTTATATACTCGGAGGGGACAGGGGTCCTACGAGCAGTACTTC. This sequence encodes CASSLYTRRGQGSYEQYF.

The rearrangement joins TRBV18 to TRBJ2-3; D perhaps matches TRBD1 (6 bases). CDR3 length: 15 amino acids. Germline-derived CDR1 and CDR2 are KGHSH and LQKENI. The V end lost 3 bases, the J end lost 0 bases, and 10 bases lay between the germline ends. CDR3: CASSPTDRSTDTQYF. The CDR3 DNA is TGTGCCAGCTCACCGACCGACAGGAGCACAGATACGCAGTATTTT.

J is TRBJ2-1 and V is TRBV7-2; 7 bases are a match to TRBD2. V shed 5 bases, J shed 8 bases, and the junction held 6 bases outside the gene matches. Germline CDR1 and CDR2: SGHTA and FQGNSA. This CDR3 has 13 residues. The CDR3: CASSPRREYEQFF. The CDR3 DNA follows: TGTGCCAGCAGCCCGAGGCGGGAGTATGAGCAGTTCTTC.

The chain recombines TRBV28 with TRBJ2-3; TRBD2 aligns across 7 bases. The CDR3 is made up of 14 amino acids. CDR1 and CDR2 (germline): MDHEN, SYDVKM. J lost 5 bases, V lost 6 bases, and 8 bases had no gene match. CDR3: CASRSAGVGDTQYF. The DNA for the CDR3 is TGTGCCAGCAGGTCGGCGGGAGTGGGAGATACGCAGTATTTT.